What follows are 22 T cell receptor beta chains derived from one specimen sequenced in a study of T-cell memory formation after mild COVID-19. One entry per CDR3 protein, called by TCRdb with MiXCR from the 5' RACE reads. The data contain approximately 440,000 distinct CDR3 sequences, roughly 20% of them singletons. Sample: PBMCs or a T cell subset sorted from them (not recorded which). Receptors originate from an adult woman who had mild COVID-19 (a few samples of this study predate the infection). Cell type and time point are not known.

This clonotype came up a few times. The chain carries TRBV5-1 and TRBJ2-7; D assignment may be TRBD1 or TRBD2 (5 bases each). V was clipped by 2 bases and J by 0 bases, with 9 bases between them. Germline V CDR1 and CDR2: SGHRS, YFSETQ. This CDR3 has 14 amino acids. DNA of the CDR3: TGCGCCAGCAGCTTAAAGGGGAGCTCCTACGAGCAGTACTTC. This translates into CASSLKGSSYEQYF.

This clonotype has a count of ten or more. The J gene is TRBJ1-1, the V gene TRBV5-5, with unresolved D. Trimming took 0 bases from V and 0 from J, leaving 3 bases between them. Per the germline V gene, CDR1 is SGHKS and CDR2 is YYEKEE (reference sequence). The CDR3 consists of 13 residues. The DNA for the CDR3 is TGTGCCAGCAGCTTGGTAATGAACACTGAAGCTTTCTTT. The encoded protein is CASSLVMNTEAFF. Full variable domain (remainder filled in from reference TRBV5-5 and TRBJ1-1): DAGVTQSPTHLIKTRGQQVTLRCSPISGHKSVSWYQQVLGQGPQFIFQYYEKEERGRGNFPDRFSARQFPNYSSELNVNALLLGDSALYLCASSLVMNTEAFFGQGTRLTVV.

This sequence joins TRBV20-1 and TRBJ1-2; no definite D call. CDR3 length equals 14 residues. V gave up 4 bases and J gave up 4 bases, with 16 bases separating them. CDR1 DFQATT and CDR2 SNEGSKA come from the germline V gene (reference sequence). The CDR3 loop reads CSAIPSEAPYGYTF. In DNA form, the CDR3 reads TGCAGTGCTATCCCCTCGGAGGCACCCTATGGCTACACCTTC.

This clonotype was counted a few times. The rearrangement joins TRBV24-1 to TRBJ2-3; possibly TRBD2 for D (5 bases). The V end lost 5 bases, the J end lost 6 bases, and 23 bases lay between the germline ends. CDR1 and CDR2 from the germline V gene are KGHDR and SFDVKD. The CDR3 contains 17 residues. CDR3 protein: CATSAAGLRALMDTQYF. DNA for the CDR3: TGTGCCACCAGTGCGGCAGGCCTGAGGGCACTAATGGATACGCAGTATTTT.

This clonotype was counted only a few times. The chain has TRBV5-1 and TRBJ1-4; a weak D match, TRBD1 (6 bases). Germline V gene sequence: CDR1 SGHRS, CDR2 YFSETQ. This CDR3 region has 17 residues. The V end was cut by 3 bases, the J end by 8 bases, with 23 bases between. This chain's CDR3 is CASSSSTNSARGEKLFF. The DNA for the CDR3 is TGCGCCAGCAGCTCGTCAACCAACTCAGCTAGGGGGGAAAAACTGTTTTTT.

The gene calls are TRBV15 and TRBJ2-3, with TRBD1 identical over 10 bases. The ends lost 4 bases at V and 3 bases at J; junction bases unmatched: 4. The CDR3 covers 15 residues. The germline CDR1 and CDR2 sequences are LNHNV and YYDKDF (reference sequence). This CDR3 is CATSTRTGGTDTQYF. In DNA, the CDR3 is TGTGCCACCAGCACCCGGACAGGGGGGACAGATACGCAGTATTTT. The whole variable domain, filled in from reference TRBV15 and TRBJ2-3, reads DAMVIQNPRYQVTQFGKPVTLSCSQTLNHNVMYWYQQKSSQAPKLLFHYYDKDFNNEADTPDNFQSRRPNTSFCFLDIRSPGLGDTAMYLCATSTRTGGTDTQYFGPGTRLTVL.

The chain employs TRBV21-1 and TRBJ2-7; TRBD1, the table's D call, was not compared with the DNA. TRBV21-1 constitutes a pseudogene. The CDR3 has 16 amino acids. CDR3 protein: CASSRRRPRRLREQYF. CDR3 bases: TGTGCCAGCTCACGGCGCAGGCCCCGGCGCCTACGAGAGCAGTACTTC.

The chain carries TRBV6-5 and TRBJ2-6; D gene ambiguous. Germline values: CDR1 MNHEY, CDR2 SVGAGI. V dropped 4 bases and J dropped 0 bases, with 10 bases sitting between them. The CDR3 is made up of 16 amino acids. In DNA form, the CDR3 reads TGTGCCAGCAGTTTGACACCCTACTCTGGGGCCAACGTCCTGACTTTC. It yields the protein CASSLTPYSGANVLTF.

The gene calls are TRBV5-1 and TRBJ2-1, with 8 bases that match TRBD1. Germline-derived CDR1 and CDR2 are SGHRS and YFSETQ. The CDR3 spans 12 residues. The V and J ends lost 3 bases and 8 bases, in that order; junction bases with no gene match: 1. CDR3 sequence: CASSSTGDEQFF. CDR3 sequence (DNA): TGCGCCAGCAGCTCGACAGGGGATGAGCAGTTCTTC.

The chain links TRBV7-2 to TRBJ1-5; 7 nucleotides agree with TRBD1. The CDR3 contains 14 residues. Per germline, CDR1 SGHTA and CDR2 FQGNSA. Germline trimming cut 5 bases from V and 4 bases from J; bases unmatched to any gene: 5. The CDR3 spells CASSRDSLNQPQHF. The CDR3 DNA is TGTGCCAGCAGCCGGGACAGCCTTAATCAGCCCCAGCATTTT.

This clonotype has ten or more counts. J is TRBJ2-1 and V is TRBV7-8; D perhaps matches TRBD2 (6 bases). The CDR3 has 13 amino acids. Germline CDR1 is SGHVS and CDR2 is FQNEAQ. Trimming removed 0 bases at V and 13 bases at J, with 13 bases between. CDR3 sequence reads: CASSLAPGVYQFF. The CDR3 nucleotides are TGTGCCAGCAGCTTAGCTCCGGGAGTCTATCAGTTCTTC.

The chain employs TRBV24-1 and TRBJ2-2; D not certain. Germline CDR1 KGHDR, CDR2 SFDVKD. The length of the CDR3 is 13 residues. The V end lost 4 bases, the J end lost 2 bases, and 4 bases lay between the germline ends. CDR3 residues: CATSEGNTGELFF. The CDR3 bases are TGTGCCACCAGTGAAGGTAACACCGGGGAGCTGTTTTTT.

The chain is built from TRBV27 and TRBJ1-1; D is ambiguous. Germline CDR1 is MNHEY and CDR2 is SMNVEV (reference sequence). CDR3 length: 14 amino acids. V lost 6 bases and J 4 bases, leaving 15 bases between the germline ends. The CDR3 region has the DNA TGTGCCAGCAGAACCTCCTTGTGGGCCACTGAAGCTTTCTTT. Protein product: CASRTSLWATEAFF.

The V gene is TRBV7-9, the J gene TRBJ1-2; 9 bases are a match to TRBD1. The germline gives CDR1 SEHNR, CDR2 FQNEAQ (reference sequence). CDR3 length: 13 residues. The ends lost 2 bases at V and 6 bases at J; junction bases unmatched: 1. CDR3 loop: CASSLTGGHGYTF. CDR3 in DNA: TGTGCCAGCAGCTTAACAGGGGGCCATGGCTACACCTTC.

DNA for the CDR3: TGCGCCAGCAGCTTGGCCTACGATCAGCGAGTCGCCGGGGAGCTGTTTTTT. This encodes CASSLAYDQRVAGELFF. The genes are TRBV5-1 and TRBJ2-2; D is uncertain. Between the trimmed V and J ends, which lost 0 bases and 6 bases, there was a span of 18 bases. The CDR3 spans 17 residues. Per germline, CDR1 SGHRS and CDR2 YFSETQ.

The chain joins TRBV24-1 to TRBJ2-2; perhaps D is TRBD1 or TRBD2 (6 bases each). The CDR3 totals 15 residues. Germline V CDR1 and CDR2: KGHDR, SFDVKD. V was cut by 0 bases and J by 4 bases, with 8 bases left in between. The DNA of the CDR3 is TGTGCCACCAGTGATTTGGGGGGGCGCACCGGGGAGCTGTTTTTT. Translating gives CATSDLGGRTGELFF.

This clonotype has a handful of counts. The chain joins TRBV21-1 to TRBJ2-4; the DNA was not compared with TRBD1, the D call given in the table. TRBV21-1 is an annotated pseudogene. This CDR3 has 15 residues. The CDR3 DNA reads TGTGCCAGCAGCCTACAGGGTTTACCCAAAAACATTCAGTACTTC. Translating gives CASSLQGLPKNIQYF.

The V gene is TRBV12-3 or TRBV12-4, the J gene TRBJ2-1; possibly TRBD2 for D (6 bases). This CDR3 has 12 amino acids. Deletions cut 4 bases from V and 12 bases from J, with 13 bases between. CDR3 amino acids: CASSSGVAVQFF. CDR3 nucleotides: TGTGCCAGCAGTTCGGGGGTCGCCGTGCAGTTCTTC.

This chain joins TRBV7-9 and TRBJ1-3; 7 bases match TRBD1. With 5 bases clipped from V and 1 base from J, the junction kept 5 bases outside the gene matches. CDR3 size: 15 residues. CDR1 SEHNR and CDR2 FQNEAQ come from the germline V gene (reference sequence). The CDR3 reads CASSRTQGSGNTIYF. DNA for the CDR3: TGTGCCAGCAGCCGCACACAGGGGTCTGGAAACACCATATATTTT.

This chain links TRBV7-8 with TRBJ1-1; D is unresolved. V was clipped by 1 base and J by 4 bases, with 13 bases between them. Germline assignment: CDR1 SGHVS and CDR2 FQNEAQ. The length of the CDR3 is 15 residues. The CDR3 is CASSLGRAKVTEAFF. The DNA of the CDR3 is TGTGCCAGCAGCTTAGGAAGGGCAAAGGTCACTGAAGCTTTCTTT.

V is TRBV5-1 and J is TRBJ1-4; D perhaps matches TRBD1 (6 bases). Trimming cost V 3 bases and J 7 bases, with 10 bases left between them. This CDR3 is 13 amino acids long. Germline CDR1 and CDR2: SGHRS and YFSETQ. CDR3 DNA: TGCGCCAGCAGCTGGGGGGCAATTGAAAAACTGTTTTTT. As protein: CASSWGAIEKLFF.

The genes are TRBV5-1 and TRBJ2-7; no clear D. This CDR3 has 15 residues. Deletions cut 0 bases from V and 0 bases from J, with 10 bases between. Germline values: CDR1 SGHRS, CDR2 YFSETQ. The CDR3 is CASSLDYRSSYEQYF. The CDR3 coding sequence is TGCGCCAGCAGCTTGGACTATAGGAGCTCCTACGAGCAGTACTTC.